A selection of T cell receptor beta chains follows, all from one sample in a study of T cells in Graves' hyperthyroidism and ophthalmopathy. TCRdb redid the calling of the multiplex PCR reads with MiXCR, one entry per CDR3 protein. The repertoire has some 270,000 distinct CDR3 sequences, about an eighth of them found once; the top ten carry roughly 8%. What was sequenced was blood. Every receptor here comes from a woman in her twenties or thirties with Graves' hyperthyroidism that later progressed to Graves' ophthalmopathy. CDR3s include the opening cysteine and the closing phenylalanine or tryptophan. The D gene is left open where the match is weak. Clone size is given for some rows only: seen once, a few or many times, or a class if the clone is expanded.

many | TRBD2 | TRBJ2-5 | TRBV7-8 | TGTGCCAGCAGCCCCAGGGGCGGGAGGGCCCCACAAGAGACCCAGTACTTC | CASSPRGGRAPQETQYF
few | . | TRBJ2-2 | TRBV6-1 | TGTGCCAGCAGTGACAGGGGTGCCGGGGAGCTGTTTTTT | CASSDRGAGELFF
many | . | TRBJ2-2 | TRBV13 | TGTGCCAGCAGCTTATTTAGTCGTGACGGGGAGCTGTTTTTT | CASSLFSRDGELFF
many | . | TRBJ1-2 | TRBV18 | TGTGCCAGCTCATCCAGGAGCGAAAACTATGGCTACACCTTC | CASSSRSENYGYTF
. | . | TRBJ1-1 | TRBV6-9 | TGTGCCAGCAGTTATGACCTAAACGCTGAAGCTTTCTTT | CASSYDLNAEAFF
many | . | TRBJ1-2 | TRBV6-1 | TGTGCCACCACCCCCTCCGGCGGGTATGGCTACACCTTC | CATTPSGGYGYTF
. | . | TRBJ2-2 | TRBV7-3 | TGTGCCAGCAGCCCGGACTATCAAGGGGAGCTGTTTTTT | CASSPDYQGELFF
. | . | TRBJ2-3 | TRBV7-6 | TGTGCCAGCAGCGAAGAACTAGTTGGCGGCACAGATACGCAGTATTTT | CASSEELVGGTDTQYF
many | . | TRBJ2-7 | TRBV25-1 | TGTGCCAGCAGTGGGCAGGGAAGGTCCTACGAGCAGTACTTC | CASSGQGRSYEQYF
many | . | TRBJ2-7 | TRBV18 | TGTGCCAGCTCACCGGGGGATTCCTACGAGCAGTACTTC | CASSPGDSYEQYF
many | . | TRBJ2-5 | TRBV3-1 | TGTGCCAGCAGCCTCCGCGGAGGGGGACACCAAGAGACCCAGTACTTC | CASSLRGGGHQETQYF
many | . | TRBJ2-3 | TRBV6-5 | TGTGCCAGCAGTTATATTAGCACAGATACGCAGTATTTT | CASSYISTDTQYF
many | . | TRBJ1-1 | TRBV28 | TGTGCCAGCAGTTTAGCGCAGGGGAACACTGAAGCTTTCTTT | CASSLAQGNTEAFF
many | . | TRBJ2-1 | TRBV18 | TGTGCCAGCTCACCAAGGACACTCGACAATGAGCAGTTCTTC | CASSPRTLDNEQFF
many | TRBD1 | TRBJ2-7 | TRBV30 | TGTGCCTGGACCCGACAGGGTTCGGGAGAGCAGTACTTC | CAWTRQGSGEQYF
many | . | TRBJ2-1 | TRBV29-1 | TGCAGCGTTGTGGTCTTCTACAATGAGCAGTTCTTC | CSVVVFYNEQFF
many | . | TRBJ2-2 | TRBV6-1 | TGTGCCAGCAGTGAAGGGGTCAACCCCGGGGAGCTGTTTTTT | CASSEGVNPGELFF
few | . | TRBJ2-7 | TRBV5-8 | TGTGCCAGCAGCTTGGGGCCCGACGACTACGAGCAGTACTTC | CASSLGPDDYEQYF
many | TRBD2 | TRBJ2-4 | TRBV27 | TGTGCCAGCAGTTCGCCGGGACTAGCGGAGAAAAACATTCAGTACTTC | CASSSPGLAEKNIQYF
many | . | TRBJ2-3 | TRBV28 | TGTGCCAGCAGTGTGCGAGCGGGAGATACGCAGTATTTT | CASSVRAGDTQYF
few | TRBD1 | TRBJ1-2 | TRBV5-8 | TGTGCCAGCAGCTTGCAGGGACAGGGGATATTTGGCTACACCTTC | CASSLQGQGIFGYTF
many | . | TRBJ2-1 | TRBV29-1 | TGCAGCGTTGAAGGCTGGGGGGAAAATGAGCAGTTCTTC | CSVEGWGENEQFF